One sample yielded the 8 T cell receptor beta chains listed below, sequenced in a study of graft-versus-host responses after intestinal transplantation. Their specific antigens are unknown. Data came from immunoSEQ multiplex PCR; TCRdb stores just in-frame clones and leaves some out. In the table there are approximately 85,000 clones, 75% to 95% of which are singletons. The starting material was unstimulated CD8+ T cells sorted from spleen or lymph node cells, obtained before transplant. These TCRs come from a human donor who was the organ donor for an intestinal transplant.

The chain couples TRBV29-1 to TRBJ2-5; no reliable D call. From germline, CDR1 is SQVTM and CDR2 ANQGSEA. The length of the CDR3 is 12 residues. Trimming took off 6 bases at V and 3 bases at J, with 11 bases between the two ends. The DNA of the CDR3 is TGCAGCGTAGAACCGTTGGAAGAGACCCAGTACTTC. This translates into CSVEPLEETQYF.

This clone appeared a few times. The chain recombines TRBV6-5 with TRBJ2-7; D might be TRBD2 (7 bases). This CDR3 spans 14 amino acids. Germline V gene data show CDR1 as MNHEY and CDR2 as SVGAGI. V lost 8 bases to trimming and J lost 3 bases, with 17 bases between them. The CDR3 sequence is CASGPGEGGYEQYF. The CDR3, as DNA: TGTGCCAGCGGCCCTGGGGAGGGGGGCTACGAGCAGTACTTC.

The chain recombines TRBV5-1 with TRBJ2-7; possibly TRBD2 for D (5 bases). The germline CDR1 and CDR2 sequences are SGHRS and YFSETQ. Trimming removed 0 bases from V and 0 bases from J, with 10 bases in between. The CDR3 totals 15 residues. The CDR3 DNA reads TGCGCCAGCAGCTTGGAGGAGGAGAGCTCCTACGAGCAGTACTTC. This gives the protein CASSLEEESSYEQYF.

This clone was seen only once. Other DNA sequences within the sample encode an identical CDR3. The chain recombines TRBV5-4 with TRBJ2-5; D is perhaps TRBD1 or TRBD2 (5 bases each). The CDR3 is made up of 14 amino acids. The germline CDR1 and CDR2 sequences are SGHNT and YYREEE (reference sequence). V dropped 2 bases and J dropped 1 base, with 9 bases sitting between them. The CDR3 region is CASSLPGTQETQYF. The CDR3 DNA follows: TGTGCCAGCAGCTTACCAGGGACCCAAGAGACCCAGTACTTC.

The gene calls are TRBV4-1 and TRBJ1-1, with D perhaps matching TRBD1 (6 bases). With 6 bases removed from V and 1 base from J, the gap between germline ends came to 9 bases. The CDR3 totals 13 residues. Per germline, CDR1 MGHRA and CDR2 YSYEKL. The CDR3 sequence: CASRQGPNTEAFF. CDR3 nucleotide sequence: TGCGCCAGCAGACAGGGACCGAACACTGAAGCTTTCTTT.

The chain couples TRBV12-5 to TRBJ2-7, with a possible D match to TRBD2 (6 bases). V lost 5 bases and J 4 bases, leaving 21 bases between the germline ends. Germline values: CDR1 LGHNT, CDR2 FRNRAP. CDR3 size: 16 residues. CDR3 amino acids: CASGLTGTGSVYEQYF. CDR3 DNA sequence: TGTGCTAGTGGTCTAACCGGGACTGGGAGTGTGTACGAGCAGTACTTC.

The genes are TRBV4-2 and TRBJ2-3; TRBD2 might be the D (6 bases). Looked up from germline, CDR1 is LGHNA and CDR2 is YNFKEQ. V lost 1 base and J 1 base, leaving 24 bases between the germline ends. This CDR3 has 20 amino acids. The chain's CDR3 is CASSQVFTGLANGGTDTQYF. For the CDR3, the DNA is TGTGCCAGCAGCCAAGTGTTTACGGGACTCGCAAATGGAGGCACAGATACGCAGTATTTT.

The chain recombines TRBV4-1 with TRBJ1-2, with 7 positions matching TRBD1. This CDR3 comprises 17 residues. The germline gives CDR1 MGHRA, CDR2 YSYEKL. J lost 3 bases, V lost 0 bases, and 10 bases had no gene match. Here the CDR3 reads CASSQEWDSSSHYGYTF. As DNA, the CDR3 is TGCGCCAGCAGCCAAGAATGGGACAGCAGTTCTCACTATGGCTACACCTTC.